The following is a TCR beta chain sequence with its context. This sample stems from a study of blood T cell repertoires in COVID-19. Study in general: Samples taken during acute and convalescent COVID-19 were collected in the United States, Italy and Spain. Nucleic acid was either cDNA or gDNA, and it came from T cells, B-cell-depleted T cells, or PBMCs.

Per the authors' pipeline: Reference gene primer amplification gave estimated nucleated cell counts. Profiled with immunoSEQ multiplex PCR; TCRdb holds only in-frame clones, not every one. V, J and clone size derive from that table, while D and trimming were established from the DNA sequence. The table shows 130,000 to 150,000 clones, with roughly 82% occurring only once. The V and J ends lost 0 bases and 11 bases respectively, with 20 bases between them. This CDR3 comprises 16 residues. CDR1 and CDR2 from the germline V gene are LGHDT and YNNKEL (reference sequence). The chain combines TRBV3-1 (or the pseudogene TRBV3-2) with TRBJ2-1; TRBD2 is a possible D gene (5 bases). The clonotype originates from a human donor in a cohort sampled during active COVID-19. Sequenced input: peripheral blood. CDR3 region: CASSQDPRTGFIKQFF. Here the CDR3 DNA reads TGTGCCAGCAGCCAAGATCCCCGGACTGGGTTCATTAAGCAGTTCTTC.